What follows are 29 T cell receptor beta chains derived from one specimen sequenced in a study of blood T cell repertoires in COVID-19. Generated by immunoSEQ multiplex PCR, the TCRdb table keeps only in-frame clones and is missing some. Of 230,000 or so clones listed, 89% were seen once; the top ten hold 4.6%. The sequenced sample was peripheral blood. Receptor source: a woman in her forties who had recovered from COVID-19.

The chain carries TRBV5-5 and TRBJ1-2; TRBD1 agrees at 7 bases. J was trimmed by 3 bases and V by 3 bases; bases with no gene match: 5. The CDR3 extends over 14 amino acids. CDR1 SGHKS and CDR2 YYEKEE come from the germline V gene (reference sequence). CDR3 amino acids: CASSSRGQDYGYTF. Here the CDR3 DNA reads TGTGCCAGCAGCTCTAGGGGGCAGGACTATGGCTACACCTTC.

This CDR3 is CASVGQPNTEAFF. The CDR3 DNA reads as TGCGCCAGCGTGGGACAGCCGAACACTGAAGCTTTCTTT. The gene calls are TRBV5-1 and TRBJ1-1; 7 nucleotides match TRBD1. Per the germline V gene, CDR1 is SGHRS and CDR2 is YFSETQ. J gave up 1 base and V 7 bases, and 4 bases lay outside the gene matches. CDR3 length: 13 amino acids. The whole variable domain, filled in from reference TRBV5-1 and TRBJ1-1, reads KAGVTQTPRYLIKTRGQQVTLSCSPISGHRSVSWYQQTPGQGLQFLFEYFSETQRNKGNFPGRFSGRQFSNSRSEMNVSTLELGDSALYLCASVGQPNTEAFFGQGTRLTVV.

This rearrangement joins TRBV7-7 to TRBJ2-5; tentatively, D is TRBD1 (7 bases). Germline CDR1 SSHAT, CDR2 FNYEAQ (reference sequence). There are 13 residues in the CDR3. The V gene lost 4 bases and the J gene lost 4 bases, with 10 bases spanning the gap. The CDR3 spells CASSSGGGETQYF. The CDR3 nucleotides read TGTGCCAGCAGCTCAGGGGGAGGAGAGACCCAGTACTTC.

This clone was picked up a small number of times. The chain employs TRBV2 and TRBJ1-3, with D unclear. Trimming took off 6 bases at V and 3 bases at J, with 12 bases between the two ends. CDR3 size: 14 residues. CDR1 and CDR2 from the germline V gene are SNHLY and FYNNEI. CDR3 sequence reads: CASSLVLHGNTIYF. For the CDR3, the DNA is TGTGCCAGCAGCCTAGTACTCCATGGAAACACCATATATTTT.

This rearrangement joins TRBV7-2 to TRBJ2-5, with TRBD2 matching 13 bases. The V and J ends lost 2 bases and 5 bases, in that order; junction bases with no gene match: 5. The CDR3 totals 16 residues. Germline V CDR1 and CDR2: SGHTA, FQGNSA. CDR3 loop: CASSLTSGGAVETQYF. Written as DNA, the CDR3 is TGTGCCAGCAGCTTAACTAGCGGGGGGGCTGTCGAGACCCAGTACTTC.

The chain couples TRBV19 to TRBJ2-1; 12 bases match TRBD2. J lost 7 bases, V lost 2 bases, and 6 bases had no gene match. Per the germline V gene, CDR1 is LNHDA and CDR2 is SQIVND (reference sequence). The CDR3 covers 16 residues. This chain's CDR3 is CASSISSGGAGNEQFF. Here the CDR3 DNA reads TGTGCCAGTAGTATATCTAGCGGGGGGGCCGGGAATGAGCAGTTCTTC. Drawing the rest from reference TRBV19 and TRBJ2-1, the complete variable domain is DGGITQSPKYLFRKEGQNVTLSCEQNLNHDAMYWYRQDPGQGLRLIYYSQIVNDFQKGDIAEGYSVSREKKESFPLTVTSAQKNPTAFYLCASSISSGGAGNEQFFGPGTRLTVL.

In regard to this clone: Additional DNA sequences in this sample encode the identical CDR3. This rearrangement joins TRBV30 to TRBJ1-1; 7 bases match TRBD1. This CDR3 region has 13 residues. V trimming: 3 bases; J trimming: 5 bases; junction bases outside the gene matches: 6. Germline loops: CDR1 GTSNPN, CDR2 SVGIG (reference sequence). CDR3 sequence: CAWSPDRATEAFF. The CDR3 region has the DNA TGTGCCTGGAGCCCCGACAGGGCTACTGAAGCTTTCTTT.

The chain joins TRBV2 to TRBJ2-5; TRBD2 might be the D (6 bases). This CDR3 has 16 residues. Germline-derived CDR1 and CDR2 are SNHLY and FYNNEI. Trimming pared 8 bases from V and 5 bases from J, leaving 24 bases between. Written as DNA, the CDR3 is TGTGCCAGCTTTCCCCTTCTAGGGCCGCGGGATGAGACCCAGTACTTC. Its translation is CASFPLLGPRDETQYF.

This rearrangement joins TRBV18 to TRBJ1-4; possibly TRBD1 for D (6 bases). Trimming stripped 2 bases from V and 6 bases from J, with 10 bases between. This CDR3 is built from 14 residues. The V gene's germline CDR1 is KGHSH and CDR2 LQKENI. The DNA for the CDR3 is TGTGCCAGCTCACCAATGGACAGAGATGAAAAACTGTTTTTT. Its translation: CASSPMDRDEKLFF. The whole variable domain, remainder taken from reference TRBV18 and TRBJ1-4, is NAGVMQNPRHLVRRRGQEARLRCSPMKGHSHVYWYRQLPEEGLKFMVYLQKENIIDESGMPKERFSAEFPKEGPSILRIQQVVRGDSAAYFCASSPMDRDEKLFFGSGTQLSVL.

The rearrangement links TRBV6-5 to TRBJ2-5; 10 nucleotides match TRBD2. The CDR3 totals 14 residues. Trimming cost V 7 bases and J 5 bases; bases outside gene matches: 7. The germline V gene has CDR1 MNHEY and CDR2 SVGAGI. This chain's CDR3 is CASTPAGGLETQYF. CDR3 bases: TGTGCCAGCACCCCAGCGGGGGGGCTGGAGACCCAGTACTTC.

This rearrangement joins TRBV24-1 to TRBJ1-2; no reliable D call. Per the germline V gene, CDR1 is KGHDR and CDR2 is SFDVKD. Trimming left V 2 bases short and J 7 bases short, with 7 bases between. The CDR3 has 12 residues. The CDR3 DNA is TGTGCCACCAGTGATTATAGTTTTGGCTACACCTTC. Encoded protein: CATSDYSFGYTF.

The V call is TRBV10-2, the J call TRBJ1-1; D is undetermined. V was trimmed by 6 bases and J by 4 bases, leaving 12 bases between them. The CDR3 covers 13 residues. Germline V lookup: CDR1 WSHSY, CDR2 SAAADI. The CDR3 nucleotides are TGCGCCAGCAGCGCTCTCGGGGTCACTGAAGCTTTCTTT. Protein product: CASSALGVTEAFF.

The CDR3 protein is CASRGVPEGEAFF. CDR3 DNA: TGTGCCAGCCGCGGGGTGCCGGAGGGTGAAGCTTTCTTT. The V and J genes are TRBV18 and TRBJ1-1; no reliable D call. The V end lost 8 bases, the J end lost 7 bases, and 17 bases lay between the germline ends. Germline CDR1 KGHSH, CDR2 LQKENI. The CDR3 contains 13 residues.

The J gene is TRBJ2-2, the V gene TRBV5-4, with 7 nucleotides matching TRBD2. V lost 1 base to trimming and J lost 6 bases; unmatched junction nucleotides: 3. CDR3 length: 14 amino acids. From germline, CDR1 is SGHNT and CDR2 YYREEE (reference sequence). The CDR3 DNA follows: TGTGCCAGCAGCTTGTGGGGGGGATCCGGGGAGCTGTTTTTT. Protein product: CASSLWGGSGELFF.

The genes are TRBV6-5 and TRBJ1-1; tentative D call: TRBD1 (5 bases). The CDR3 length is 14 residues. Deletions cut 6 bases from V and 1 base from J, with 12 bases between. Germline assignment: CDR1 MNHEY and CDR2 SVGAGI. CDR3 coding DNA: TGTGCCAGCAGCCCAGGAGGGGCGAACACTGAAGCTTTCTTT. Its protein product is CASSPGGANTEAFF.

V gene TRBV28 combines with J gene TRBJ1-3; D gene unclear. The V gene's germline CDR1 is MDHEN and CDR2 SYDVKM. This CDR3 spans 16 amino acids. V was cut by 2 bases and J by 0 bases, with 11 bases left in between. DNA of the CDR3: TGTGCCAGCAGTTTAGCGGAACTGGGCTCTGGAAACACCATATATTTT. It specifies CASSLAELGSGNTIYF.

This chain links TRBV5-1 with TRBJ2-1, with TRBD2 matching 8 bases. Germline V gene lookup returns CDR1 SGHRS and CDR2 YFSETQ. This CDR3 is 14 amino acids long. With V trimmed by 0 bases and J by 6 bases, 2 bases remained unmatched. CDR3 protein: CASSLAGGPNEQFF. The CDR3, as DNA: TGCGCCAGCAGCTTGGCGGGGGGGCCCAATGAGCAGTTCTTC. The variable domain in full, with the rest retrieved from reference TRBV5-1 and TRBJ2-1, is KAGVTQTPRYLIKTRGQQVTLSCSPISGHRSVSWYQQTPGQGLQFLFEYFSETQRNKGNFPGRFSGRQFSNSRSEMNVSTLELGDSALYLCASSLAGGPNEQFFGPGTRLTVL.

This clone showed up just a few times. The V gene is TRBV2, the J gene TRBJ2-7; 7 bases map to TRBD1. The CDR3 runs 14 residues. From germline, CDR1 is SNHLY and CDR2 FYNNEI. Losses at the gene ends were 1 base for V and 3 bases for J; bases not matched to a gene: 3. This CDR3 reads CASSEETGFYEQYF. For the CDR3, the DNA is TGTGCCAGCAGTGAAGAGACAGGGTTCTACGAGCAGTACTTC.

On this clone itself: Within the sample, other DNA sequences also encode this same CDR3. V gene TRBV2 combines with J gene TRBJ1-4; D may be TRBD1 (5 bases). CDR3 size: 15 residues. The V and J ends lost 2 bases and 3 bases respectively, with 10 bases between them. The germline gives CDR1 SNHLY, CDR2 FYNNEI. CDR3 bases: TGTGCCAGCAGTGAAAGGGGATTGGCTAATGAAAAACTGTTTTTT. Translation gives CASSERGLANEKLFF. The whole variable domain, remainder taken from reference TRBV2 and TRBJ1-4, is EPEVTQTPSHQVTQMGQEVILRCVPISNHLYFYWYRQILGQKVEFLVSFYNNEISEKSEIFDDQFSVERPDGSNFTLKIRSTKLEDSAMYFCASSERGLANEKLFFGSGTQLSVL.

The rearrangement uses TRBV14 and TRBJ2-1, with 7 bases matching TRBD1. The junction had 8 bases not matched to a gene; V was cut back by 4 bases and J by 2 bases. The germline gives CDR1 SGHDN, CDR2 FVKESK. The CDR3 runs 16 residues. CDR3 in amino acids: CASSPLKGGAYNEQFF. DNA for the CDR3: TGTGCCAGCAGCCCGTTAAAAGGGGGCGCCTACAATGAGCAGTTCTTC.

The chain recombines TRBV28 with TRBJ1-1; D is perhaps TRBD1 (6 bases). Trimming removed 2 bases at V and 4 bases at J, with 8 bases between. Germline CDR1 MDHEN, CDR2 SYDVKM. The CDR3 is 13 residues long. The CDR3 protein is CASSLQGITEAFF. In nucleotides, the CDR3 is TGTGCCAGCAGTTTACAGGGGATCACTGAAGCTTTCTTT.

J is TRBJ1-2 and V is TRBV4-2; unclear D gene. The germline V gene encodes CDR1 LGHNA and CDR2 YNFKEQ. CDR3 length: 16 amino acids. Trimming left V 1 base short and J 3 bases short, with 15 bases between. The CDR3 reads CASSQVPAGGYYGYTF. CDR3 sequence (DNA): TGTGCCAGCAGCCAAGTACCGGCGGGCGGATACTATGGCTACACCTTC.

The CDR3 loop reads CASSQPGGDYGYTF. DNA of the CDR3: TGCGCCAGCAGCCAGCCGGGAGGGGACTATGGCTACACCTTC. The V gene is TRBV4-1, the J gene TRBJ1-2, with a tentative D call TRBD1 (5 bases). Germline assignment: CDR1 MGHRA and CDR2 YSYEKL. The CDR3 consists of 14 residues. V was shortened by 3 bases and J by 3 bases, with 11 bases between the two germline ends.

This clone was recorded once. The rearrangement joins TRBV12-3 or TRBV12-4 to TRBJ1-2; D call uncertain. Trimming removed 2 bases at V and 13 bases at J, with 14 bases between. The CDR3 spans 12 residues. CDR3 loop: CASSLPSSRLTF. CDR3 sequence (DNA): TGTGCCAGCAGTTTACCGTCTTCGAGGCTCACCTTC.

The chain uses TRBV5-4 and TRBJ1-4; 7 bases map to TRBD1. V lost 4 bases, J lost 4 bases, and 1 base stayed unmatched. The CDR3 is 13 amino acids. The V gene's germline CDR1 is SGHNT and CDR2 YYREEE (reference sequence). The CDR3 is CASSQGDNEKLFF. As DNA, the CDR3 is TGTGCCAGCAGCCAGGGGGATAATGAAAAACTGTTTTTT.

The J gene is TRBJ1-5, the V gene TRBV6-2 or TRBV6-3, with a tentative D call TRBD1 (6 bases). The CDR3 sequence is 15 residues long. Trimming stripped 6 bases from V and 2 bases from J, with 14 bases between. Germline CDR1 is MNHEY and CDR2 is SVGEGT. CDR3 loop: CASSKPGVGNQPQHF. Written as DNA, the CDR3 is TGTGCCAGCAGCAAACCAGGGGTTGGCAATCAGCCCCAGCATTTT.

This chain joins TRBV21-1 and TRBJ1-1; the table's D call, TRBD1, has no DNA check behind it. TRBV21-1 is recorded as a pseudogene. The CDR3 is 17 residues long. The CDR3 sequence: CASSKVMGQGMNTEAFF. The CDR3 DNA reads as TGTGCCAGCAGCAAAGTTATGGGACAGGGTATGAACACTGAAGCTTTCTTT.

The rearrangement joins TRBV5-4 to TRBJ2-5; TRBD2 aligns across 12 bases. CDR1 and CDR2 from the germline V gene are SGHNT and YYREEE (reference sequence). J was trimmed by 1 base and V by 1 base; bases with no gene match: 8. The CDR3 is 18 residues long. CDR3 amino acids: CASSLMASGGATQETQYF. The CDR3 DNA reads as TGTGCCAGCAGCTTGATGGCTAGCGGGGGGGCCACCCAAGAGACCCAGTACTTC. The entire variable domain, with the rest obtained from reference TRBV5-4 and TRBJ2-5, is as follows: ETGVTQSPTHLIKTRGQQVTLRCSSQSGHNTVSWYQQALGQGPQFIFQYYREEENGRGNFPPRFSGLQFPNYSSELNVNALELDDSALYLCASSLMASGGATQETQYFGPGTRLLVL.

The chain recombines TRBV9 with TRBJ1-2, with D possibly matching TRBD1 (5 bases). The CDR3 covers 15 residues. The V and J ends lost 0 bases and 4 bases respectively, with 13 bases between them. CDR1 is SGDLS and CDR2 is YYNGEE in the germline V gene. The CDR3 sequence: CASSVESIRGYGYTF. The CDR3 DNA sequence: TGTGCCAGCAGCGTAGAATCCATTAGGGGCTATGGCTACACCTTC.